This TCR beta chain was identified in a study of blood T cell repertoires in COVID-19. Study overall: The cDNA or gDNA used as material had been derived from T cells, B-cell-depleted T cells, or PBMCs.

Seattle patient enrollment occurred during active infection, with longitudinal follow-up thereafter. This clone was observed a handful of times. TCRdb's table, derived via immunoSEQ multiplex PCR, lists solely in-frame clones and lacks some. Here the sample spans 150,000 to 200,000 clones, over 75% being singletons. The CDR3 is 14 residues long. V gave up 0 bases and J gave up 0 bases, with 6 bases separating them. Germline-derived CDR1 and CDR2 are MNHNY and SVGAGI (reference sequence). This sequence joins TRBV6-6 and TRBJ2-7, with D hard to call. The sample was peripheral blood. The sequence came from an older person with COVID-19, enrolled during active disease. The CDR3 coding sequence is TGTGCCAGCAGTTACTCGGAGAGCTCCTACGAGCAGTACTTC. Translated, it gives CASSYSESSYEQYF.